A selection of T cell receptor beta chains follows, all from one sample in a study of yellow fever vaccine responses in identical twins. MiXCR, applied by TCRdb to the RT-PCR reads, yields one record per CDR3 protein. The sample holds more than 30,000 distinct CDR3 sequences; more than 50% are singletons and the top ten take about 4.5%. Here the sequenced sample was T cells from blood (PBMCs), unsorted or a sorted subset (not recorded which), taken before or after yellow fever vaccination (not recorded which). These receptors originate from a woman between 18 and 30 years old who received the yellow fever vaccine. The CDR3 runs from the conserved cysteine through the conserved F or W. The D gene is left open where the match is weak. Where a row states a size, it is once, few, many or the class of an expanded clone; other rows omit it.

len	abundance	v_gene	d_gene	j_gene	CDR3nt	CDR3aa
15	.	TRBV12-3/TRBV12-4	TRBD2	TRBJ2-5	TGTGCCAGCAGTTTCGGACTAGCGTACCAAGAGACCCAGTACTTC	CASSFGLAYQETQYF
14	.	TRBV20-1	.	TRBJ2-2	TGCAGTGCTAGAGAGGCTAGCGCCACCGGGGAGCTGTTTTTT	CSAREASATGELFF
14	.	TRBV12-3/TRBV12-4	.	TRBJ2-2	TGTGCCAGCAGTTTAGAGTTCTGGGCCGGGGAGCTGTTTTTT	CASSLEFWAGELFF
14	few	TRBV29-1	TRBD1	TRBJ1-1	TGCAGCGTTGCCCTCACAGGGGCTAACACTGAAGCTTTCTTT	CSVALTGANTEAFF
13	.	TRBV2	.	TRBJ2-2	TGTGCCAGCAGTGAACGGGGCACCGGGGAGCTGTTTTTT	CASSERGTGELFF
16	.	TRBV10-3	.	TRBJ1-2	TGTGCCATCAGTGAGTCGACTGGCAGGGGAACCTATGGCTACACCTTC	CAISESTGRGTYGYTF
12	.	TRBV14	.	TRBJ1-5	TGTGCCAGCAGCCAAAACGGTCAGCCCCAGCATTTT	CASSQNGQPQHF
15	.	TRBV10-3	TRBD1	TRBJ1-2	TGTGCCATCAGTGAGGGACAGGGGACGTTCTATGGCTACACCTTC	CAISEGQGTFYGYTF
15	.	TRBV18	.	TRBJ2-5	TGTGCCAGCTCACCAGTGGGCCTCGGATCGGAGACCCAGTACTTC	CASSPVGLGSETQYF
15	.	TRBV2	TRBD1	TRBJ2-7	TGTGCCAGCAGTGAAGGGGACAGAGCCTCCTACGAGCAGTACTTC	CASSEGDRASYEQYF
15	.	TRBV2	TRBD2	TRBJ2-1	TGTGCCAGCAGTGAAGCGCTACTAGCGGGGACCGAGCAGTTCTTC	CASSEALLAGTEQFF
16	.	TRBV11-1	TRBD2	TRBJ2-5	TGTGCCAGCAGCTTAACTAGCGGGGGGCCCCAAGAGACCCAGTACTTC	CASSLTSGGPQETQYF
14	.	TRBV11-1	.	TRBJ2-5	TGTGCCAGCAGCTTAGCCCGACTCCAAGAGACCCAGTACTTC	CASSLARLQETQYF
17	.	TRBV24-1	.	TRBJ2-1	TGTGCCACCAGCACCACATCGGGCGGGATCCCCTACAATGAGCAGTTCTTC	CATSTTSGGIPYNEQFF
16	.	TRBV6-2/TRBV6-3	.	TRBJ2-7	TGTGCCAGCAGTTACCCCCTTAAGGTCAGCTCCTACGAGCAGTACTTC	CASSYPLKVSSYEQYF
15	.	TRBV5-1	.	TRBJ2-4	TGCGCCAGCAGCTTGGCCGGAGAGCGAGGGAACATTCAGTACTTC	CASSLAGERGNIQYF
13	.	TRBV29-1	.	TRBJ1-5	TGCAGCGTTGGGGGGGTGGGCGGTCAGCCCCAGCATTTT	CSVGGVGGQPQHF
12	few	TRBV24-1	.	TRBJ1-2	TGTGCCACCAGTGATTATGGGGATGGCTACACCTTC	CATSDYGDGYTF
14	.	TRBV10-3	.	TRBJ2-7	TGTGCCATCAGTAAGTCAGAACCTTTCTACGAGCAGTACTTC	CAISKSEPFYEQYF
14	.	TRBV29-1	TRBD2	TRBJ2-1	TGCAGCGTTGACATTCTAGCGGGGAACAATGAGCAGTTCTTC	CSVDILAGNNEQFF
14	few	TRBV27	TRBD1	TRBJ1-1	TGTGCCAGCAGTAACAGGGGCATGAACACTGAAGCTTTCTTT	CASSNRGMNTEAFF
13	few	TRBV2	TRBD2	TRBJ2-3	TGTGCCAGCACTACGGACGGGGGGGATACGCAGTATTTT	CASTTDGGDTQYF
15	.	TRBV4-1	.	TRBJ1-5	TGCGCCAGCAGCCAGGCCGACAGATACAATCAGCCCCAGCATTTT	CASSQADRYNQPQHF
15	.	TRBV10-3	.	TRBJ2-1	TGTGCCACACAGGGCACTACCGGGGCCTACAATGAGCAGTTCTTC	CATQGTTGAYNEQFF
15	.	TRBV2	TRBD2	TRBJ2-1	TGTGCCAGCAGGGGACTAGCGGAAGCAGTCGATGAGCAGTTCTTC	CASRGLAEAVDEQFF
15	.	TRBV20-1	TRBD2	TRBJ2-1	TGCAGTGCTATAGGCCCGGGACTAGTGGGCAATGAGCAGTTCTTC	CSAIGPGLVGNEQFF
12	.	TRBV6-1	.	TRBJ1-1	TGTGCCAGCAGCCTCGGCGCCGAGAGAGCTTTCTTT	CASSLGAERAFF
16	.	TRBV18	.	TRBJ2-7	TGTGCCAGCTCAGGCCCCGTGGAGGGGACAGCCTACGAGCAGTACTTC	CASSGPVEGTAYEQYF
12	.	TRBV7-2	.	TRBJ1-5	TGTGCCAGCAGCTTAACAGACCAGCCCCAGCATTTT	CASSLTDQPQHF
13	.	TRBV7-9	.	TRBJ2-7	TGTGCCAGCAGCTTAGCTAGTAATGGCGAGCAGTACTTC	CASSLASNGEQYF